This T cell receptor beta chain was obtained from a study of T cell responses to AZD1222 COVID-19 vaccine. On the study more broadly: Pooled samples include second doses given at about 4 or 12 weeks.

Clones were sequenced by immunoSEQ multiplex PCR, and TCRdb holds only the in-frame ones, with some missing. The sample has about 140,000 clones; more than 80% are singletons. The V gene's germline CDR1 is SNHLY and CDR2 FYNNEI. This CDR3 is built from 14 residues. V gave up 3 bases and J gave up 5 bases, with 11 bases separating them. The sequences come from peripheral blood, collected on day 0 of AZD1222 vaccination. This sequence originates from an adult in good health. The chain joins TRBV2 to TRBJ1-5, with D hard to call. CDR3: CASSESQVHQPQHF. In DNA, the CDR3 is TGTGCCAGCAGTGAGTCCCAGGTCCATCAGCCCCAGCATTTT.